This T cell receptor beta chain was documented in a study of beta chain features in type 1 diabetes. The CDR3 runs 16 residues. With V trimmed by 5 bases and J by 5 bases, 11 bases remained unmatched. The germline gives CDR1 MDHEN, CDR2 SYDVKM. Details on this clone: Its target is unknown.

Study-level findings and limits: A greater similarity of naive, central memory and Treg TCRB repertoires was seen among patients than among healthy donors. When Type 1 diabetes patients were examined, their TCRB CDR3s proved moderately but significantly shorter in all four CD4+ subsets.

All of the isolated RNA was reverse transcribed, so expressed TCRB transcripts were sequenced. Read counts averaged roughly 4 million for samples of naive, central memory and regulatory T cells. Produced via immunoSEQ multiplex PCR; TCRdb's table is partial and in-frame only. The sample carries about 250,000 clones, roughly a tenth recorded once. The source material was naive CD4+ T cells from blood. The chain links TRBV28 to TRBJ1-4; the match to TRBD1 covers 7 bases. This TCR was recovered from a man aged 25 to 45 with type 1 diabetes. The CDR3 reads CASSGDPGQTNEKLFF. CDR3 bases: TGTGCCAGCAGTGGTGACCCGGGACAGACGAATGAAAAACTGTTTTTT. Full variable domain (rest looked up from reference TRBV28 and TRBJ1-4): DVKVTQSSRYLVKRTGEKVFLECVQDMDHENMFWYRQDPGLGLRLIYFSYDVKMKEKGDIPEGYSVSREKKERFSLILESASTNQTSMYLCASSGDPGQTNEKLFFGSGTQLSVL.